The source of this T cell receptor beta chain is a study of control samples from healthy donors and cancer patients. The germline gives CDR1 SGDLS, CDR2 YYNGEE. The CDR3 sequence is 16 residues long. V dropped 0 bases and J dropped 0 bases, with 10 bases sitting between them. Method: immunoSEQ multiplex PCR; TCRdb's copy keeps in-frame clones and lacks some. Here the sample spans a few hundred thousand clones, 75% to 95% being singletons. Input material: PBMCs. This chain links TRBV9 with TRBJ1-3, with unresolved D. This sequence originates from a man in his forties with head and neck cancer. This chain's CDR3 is CASSVGVGNSGNTIYF. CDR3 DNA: TGTGCCAGCAGCGTAGGGGTGGGGAACTCTGGAAACACCATATATTTT.